Each of the 10 T cell receptor beta chains below was sequenced from the same sample in a study of blood T cell repertoires in COVID-19. Data came from immunoSEQ multiplex PCR; TCRdb stores just in-frame clones and leaves some out. The table lists 110,000 or so clones, roughly four fifths of them singletons. The sequencing sample was made of peripheral blood. The receptors here all came from a human donor in a cohort sampled during active COVID-19.

This clone came up once. This sequence joins TRBV6-5 and TRBJ2-7, with 8 bases lining up with TRBD1. CDR1 is MNHEY, CDR2 SVGAGI, per germline. V gave up 8 bases and J gave up 1 base; unmatched junction bases: 7. This CDR3 is built from 14 residues. CDR3 bases: TGTGCCAGCTCCTCTAGGACAGGGTCCTACGAGCAGTACTTC. It yields the protein CASSSRTGSYEQYF.

This chain joins TRBV5-8 and TRBJ2-3, with a possible D match to TRBD2 (7 bases). Trimming took 3 bases from V and 2 from J, leaving 19 bases between them. Germline V gene data show CDR1 as SGHTS and CDR2 as YDEGEE. The length of the CDR3 is 17 residues. CDR3 amino acids: CASSSRRGALNTDTQYF. CDR3 bases: TGTGCCAGCAGCTCGCGCCGGGGGGCCTTGAACACAGATACGCAGTATTTT.

This chain joins TRBV10-3 and TRBJ1-2, with 9 nucleotides matching TRBD1. V shed 7 bases and J 6 bases; nucleotides not matched to a gene: 12. The CDR3 runs 15 residues. Germline V gene data show CDR1 as ENHRY and CDR2 as SYGVKD. As DNA, the CDR3 is TGTGCCATCACCTCTACCCAGGACAGGGGCGATGGCTACACCTTC. Encoded protein: CAITSTQDRGDGYTF.

With respect to this clone: The junction departs from germline at one end; a sequencing error may be responsible. The chain uses TRBV7-2 and TRBJ2-2, with 8 bases matching TRBD2. Germline CDR1 SGHTA, CDR2 FQGNSA. This CDR3 is 15 amino acids long. Here the CDR3 reads CASNLAGPGTGELFF. CDR3 sequence (DNA): TGTGCCAGCAACTTAGCGGGGCCGGGCACCGGGGAGCTGTTTTTT. The full variable domain, its missing parts supplied by reference TRBV7-2 and TRBJ2-2, is GAGVSQSPSNKVTEKGKDVELRCDPISGHTALYWYRQSLGQGLEFLIYFQGNSAPDKSGLPSDRFSAERTGGSVSTLTIQRTQQEDSAVYLCASNLAGPGTGELFFGEGSRLTVL.

The chain uses TRBV21-1 and TRBJ2-7; the tabulated D call, TRBD2, remains unverified against the DNA. TRBV21-1 is a listed pseudogene. CDR3 size: 21 residues. For the CDR3, the DNA is TGTGCCAGCAGCAAAGGGTCGGCGAGTTTTTTTTTGGGTCTAGTCTGTTACGAGCAGTACTTC. Translation: CASSKGSASFFLGLVCYEQYF.

This clone was observed a few times. The chain links TRBV6-4 to TRBJ1-1; 8 bases agree with TRBD1. With V trimmed by 5 bases and J by 3 bases, 2 bases remained unmatched. In germline, CDR1 is MRHNA, CDR2 SNTAGT. The CDR3 extends over 13 amino acids. CDR3 residues: CASSLTGDTEAFF. CDR3 nucleotide sequence: TGTGCCAGCAGTCTGACAGGGGACACTGAAGCTTTCTTT.

The chain employs TRBV11-3 and TRBJ1-2; D might be TRBD1 (5 bases). V lost 3 bases to trimming and J lost 2 bases, with 10 bases between them. Looked up from germline, CDR1 is SGHNT and CDR2 is YENEEA. The CDR3 covers 14 residues. The CDR3 loop is CASSFNRTNYGYTF. CDR3 DNA: TGTGCCAGCAGCTTTAACAGGACGAACTATGGCTACACCTTC.

The rearrangement uses TRBV27 and TRBJ2-2, with 8 bases that match TRBD1. Germline loops: CDR1 MNHEY, CDR2 SMNVEV (reference sequence). This CDR3 has 17 amino acids. The junction had 11 bases not matched to a gene; V was cut back by 5 bases and J by 3 bases. The CDR3 loop is CASSVRRTGSDTGELFF. Written as DNA, the CDR3 is TGTGCCAGCAGTGTACGACGGACAGGGAGTGACACCGGGGAGCTGTTTTTT.

The V gene is TRBV5-1, the J gene TRBJ2-7, with 7 nucleotides matching TRBD1. The ends lost 4 bases at V and 5 bases at J; junction bases unmatched: 9. Germline CDR1 and CDR2: SGHRS and YFSETQ. The CDR3 sequence is 14 residues long. The CDR3 loop reads CASSKQGMWDEQYF. Here the CDR3 DNA reads TGCGCCAGCAGCAAACAGGGGATGTGGGACGAGCAGTACTTC.

The gene calls are TRBV18 and TRBJ1-2; no clear D. This CDR3 contains 14 residues. Germline V gene sequence: CDR1 KGHSH, CDR2 LQKENI. V was trimmed by 6 bases and J by 4 bases, leaving 15 bases between them. CDR3: CASSSERPVYGYTF. CDR3 nucleotide sequence: TGTGCCAGCTCCTCAGAGAGGCCGGTCTATGGCTACACCTTC.